These T cell receptor beta chains were read from a single sample in a study of blood T cell repertoires in COVID-19. Assay used: immunoSEQ multiplex PCR; TCRdb lists only in-frame clones, some missing. The table lists approximately 300,000 clones, 85% to 90% of them singletons. The specimen sequenced was PBMCs or T cells enriched from blood (not recorded which). These receptors were taken from a man between 25 and 39 years old who had recovered from COVID-19. Each CDR3 is given with its conserved first and last residue. The D gene is left open where the match is weak. The size of a clone is reported for some rows only, either as once, few or many, or as a class for expanded clones.

d_gene: -
abundance: -
v_gene: TRBV21-1
j_gene: TRBJ1-4
CDR3aa: CASSPRPTGRPDEKLFF
CDR3nt: TGTGCCAGCAGCCCCCGCCCAACAGGCCGTCCGGATGAAAAACTGTTTTTT

d_gene: TRBD1
abundance: -
v_gene: TRBV11-2
j_gene: TRBJ1-1
CDR3aa: CASSLVYGQAEAFF
CDR3nt: TGTGCCAGCAGCTTAGTATATGGACAGGCTGAAGCTTTCTTT

d_gene: TRBD1
abundance: -
v_gene: TRBV18
j_gene: TRBJ1-2
CDR3aa: CASSPPGQGGLPYGYTF
CDR3nt: TGTGCCAGCTCACCACCGGGACAGGGGGGCCTCCCGTATGGCTACACCTTC

d_gene: -
abundance: -
v_gene: TRBV6-5
j_gene: TRBJ2-5
CDR3aa: CASRSGETQYF
CDR3nt: TGTGCCAGCAGATCGGGAGAGACCCAGTACTTC

d_gene: -
abundance: -
v_gene: TRBV5-1
j_gene: TRBJ2-5
CDR3aa: CASSLARETQYF
CDR3nt: TGCGCCAGCAGTTTAGCCCGTGAGACCCAGTACTTC

d_gene: TRBD1
abundance: -
v_gene: TRBV12-5
j_gene: TRBJ1-1
CDR3aa: CARTGGRPYTEAFF
CDR3nt: TGTGCTAGGACAGGGGGCCGACCCTACACTGAAGCTTTCTTT

d_gene: TRBD1
abundance: -
v_gene: TRBV4-1
j_gene: TRBJ2-1
CDR3aa: CASSQGRDRVDEQFF
CDR3nt: TGCGCCAGCAGCCAAGGCCGGGACAGGGTGGATGAGCAGTTCTTC

d_gene: TRBD2
abundance: -
v_gene: TRBV30
j_gene: TRBJ2-2
CDR3aa: CAWTRGSSTGELFF
CDR3nt: TGTGCCTGGACACGCGGGAGCAGCACCGGGGAGCTGTTTTTT

d_gene: -
abundance: once
v_gene: TRBV28
j_gene: TRBJ1-1
CDR3aa: CASSILGRGNTEAFF
CDR3nt: TGTGCCAGCAGTATCTTAGGCAGGGGAAACACTGAAGCTTTCTTT

d_gene: TRBD2
abundance: few
v_gene: TRBV9
j_gene: TRBJ2-5
CDR3aa: CASSVGASGGGETQYF
CDR3nt: TGTGCCAGCAGCGTAGGGGCTAGCGGGGGTGGAGAGACCCAGTACTTC

d_gene: TRBD2
abundance: -
v_gene: TRBV5-4
j_gene: TRBJ2-7
CDR3aa: CASSWLASGGGSYEQYF
CDR3nt: TGTGCCAGCAGCTGGTTGGCTAGCGGGGGTGGTTCCTACGAGCAGTACTTC

d_gene: TRBD2
abundance: -
v_gene: TRBV28
j_gene: TRBJ2-5
CDR3aa: CASSPRLAGVETQYF
CDR3nt: TGTGCCAGCAGTCCCCGCTTGGCGGGGGTTGAGACCCAGTACTTC

d_gene: -
abundance: few
v_gene: TRBV4-2
j_gene: TRBJ1-2
CDR3aa: CASSQDPTGLNYGYTF
CDR3nt: TGTGCCAGCAGCCAAGATCCGACAGGACTTAACTATGGCTACACCTTC

d_gene: -
abundance: -
v_gene: TRBV7-9
j_gene: TRBJ2-5
CDR3aa: CASSLPRLSQETQYF
CDR3nt: TGTGCCAGCAGCTTACCAAGACTCAGCCAAGAGACCCAGTACTTC

d_gene: -
abundance: -
v_gene: TRBV24-1
j_gene: TRBJ2-2
CDR3aa: CATSRRESLPGELFF
CDR3nt: TGTGCCACTTCCCGCCGGGAGAGCCTCCCCGGGGAGCTGTTTTTT

d_gene: -
abundance: -
v_gene: TRBV30
j_gene: TRBJ2-4
CDR3aa: CAWRSWTEQLAKNIQYF
CDR3nt: TGTGCCTGGAGGTCCTGGACAGAACAACTAGCCAAAAACATTCAGTACTTC

d_gene: TRBD2
abundance: -
v_gene: TRBV6-5
j_gene: TRBJ2-7
CDR3aa: CASRGGYEQYF
CDR3nt: TGTGCCAGCCGGGGGGGCTACGAGCAGTACTTC

d_gene: -
abundance: -
v_gene: TRBV12-5
j_gene: TRBJ2-1
CDR3aa: CASGSGQLGNEQFF
CDR3nt: TGTGCTAGTGGTTCCGGACAGCTAGGCAATGAGCAGTTCTTC

d_gene: -
abundance: once
v_gene: TRBV21-1
j_gene: TRBJ1-3
CDR3aa: CASSKVRLRVVLNTIYF
CDR3nt: TGTGCCAGCAGCAAAGTTCGTCTCCGAGTCGTCTTAAACACCATATATTTT

d_gene: TRBD2
abundance: -
v_gene: TRBV19
j_gene: TRBJ2-1
CDR3aa: CASSLSRGAQREQFF
CDR3nt: TGTGCCAGTAGTCTCTCGCGGGGGGCCCAAAGGGAGCAGTTCTTC

d_gene: -
abundance: -
v_gene: TRBV19
j_gene: TRBJ1-3
CDR3aa: CASSMGNPGTGNTIYF
CDR3nt: TGTGCCAGTAGTATGGGGAACCCGGGAACTGGAAACACCATATATTTT

d_gene: TRBD2
abundance: -
v_gene: TRBV27
j_gene: TRBJ2-2
CDR3aa: CASSLSTGTSFTGELFF
CDR3nt: TGTGCCAGCAGTTTATCCACAGGGACTAGCTTCACCGGGGAGCTGTTTTTT

d_gene: TRBD1
abundance: -
v_gene: TRBV7-8
j_gene: TRBJ1-6
CDR3aa: CASLRDRNSPLHF
CDR3nt: TGTGCCAGTCTCCGGGACAGAAATTCACCCCTCCACTTT

d_gene: -
abundance: -
v_gene: TRBV11-2
j_gene: TRBJ2-2
CDR3aa: CASSPADSENTGELFF
CDR3nt: TGTGCCAGCAGCCCGGCGGACAGTGAGAACACCGGGGAGCTGTTTTTT

d_gene: TRBD2
abundance: -
v_gene: TRBV11-3
j_gene: TRBJ2-3
CDR3aa: CASSLDPGLGTDTQYF
CDR3nt: TGTGCCAGCAGCTTAGATCCGGGACTAGGTACAGATACGCAGTATTTT

d_gene: -
abundance: -
v_gene: TRBV6-5
j_gene: TRBJ1-1
CDR3aa: CASSNRGRGSTEAFF
CDR3nt: TGTGCCAGCAGTAACCGCGGAAGGGGTAGCACTGAAGCTTTCTTT

d_gene: TRBD2
abundance: -
v_gene: TRBV29-1
j_gene: TRBJ2-5
CDR3aa: CSVDLGRGVQETQYF
CDR3nt: TGCAGCGTTGACTTGGGGAGGGGCGTCCAAGAGACCCAGTACTTC

d_gene: TRBD2
abundance: few
v_gene: TRBV6-6
j_gene: TRBJ2-5
CDR3aa: CASSYTSGGSSETQYF
CDR3nt: TGTGCCAGCAGTTATACTAGCGGGGGGTCATCGGAGACCCAGTACTTC

d_gene: -
abundance: -
v_gene: TRBV7-6
j_gene: TRBJ2-2
CDR3aa: CASSPTTGTRNTGELFF
CDR3nt: TGTGCCAGCAGCCCAACAACCGGGACTCGTAACACCGGGGAGCTGTTTTTT

d_gene: -
abundance: -
v_gene: TRBV9
j_gene: TRBJ1-2
CDR3aa: CASSVEFSYGYTF
CDR3nt: TGTGCCAGCAGCGTAGAGTTCAGCTATGGCTACACCTTC

d_gene: -
abundance: -
v_gene: TRBV7-6
j_gene: TRBJ1-3
CDR3aa: CASSYGAGLSGNTIYF
CDR3nt: TGTGCCAGCAGTTATGGCGCAGGCCTCTCTGGAAACACCATATATTTT

d_gene: TRBD2
abundance: -
v_gene: TRBV27
j_gene: TRBJ2-1
CDR3aa: CASRAGGTYNEQFF
CDR3nt: TGTGCCAGCAGAGCGGGGGGTACGTACAATGAGCAGTTCTTC

d_gene: -
abundance: -
v_gene: TRBV5-6
j_gene: TRBJ1-2
CDR3aa: CASSLGDNTYGYTF
CDR3nt: TGTGCCAGCAGCTTGGGGGACAATACGTATGGCTACACCTTC

d_gene: -
abundance: -
v_gene: TRBV7-2
j_gene: TRBJ2-3
CDR3aa: CASSQALLLTDTQYF
CDR3nt: TGTGCCAGCAGCCAAGCGCTACTCCTCACAGATACGCAGTATTTT

d_gene: TRBD1
abundance: -
v_gene: TRBV25-1
j_gene: TRBJ2-3
CDR3aa: CASSPSTGRRDTQYF
CDR3nt: TGTGCCAGCAGCCCATCGACAGGGCGGAGGGATACGCAGTATTTT

d_gene: TRBD1
abundance: -
v_gene: TRBV5-1
j_gene: TRBJ1-1
CDR3aa: CASSPRTGGAEAFF
CDR3nt: TGCGCCAGCAGCCCCCGGACAGGGGGGGCTGAAGCTTTCTTT

d_gene: TRBD2
abundance: -
v_gene: TRBV18
j_gene: TRBJ2-5
CDR3aa: CASSLTLARGDETQYF
CDR3nt: TGTGCCAGCTCACTTACACTAGCGAGAGGGGACGAGACCCAGTACTTC

d_gene: -
abundance: -
v_gene: TRBV7-6
j_gene: TRBJ2-5
CDR3aa: CASSTSTGYQETQYF
CDR3nt: TGTGCCAGCAGCACCTCTACAGGGTACCAAGAGACCCAGTACTTC

d_gene: TRBD2
abundance: -
v_gene: TRBV12-5
j_gene: TRBJ2-5
CDR3aa: CASSSGRGNRDLETQYF
CDR3nt: TGTGCTAGTTCTTCAGGGCGGGGGAACCGGGATCTAGAGACCCAGTACTTC

d_gene: -
abundance: -
v_gene: TRBV27
j_gene: TRBJ1-2
CDR3aa: CASSLQVNYGYTF
CDR3nt: TGTGCCAGCAGTTTACAGGTTAACTATGGCTACACCTTC

d_gene: TRBD2
abundance: -
v_gene: TRBV24-1
j_gene: TRBJ2-7
CDR3aa: CATSDTGTSGRSGIYEQYF
CDR3nt: TGTGCCACCAGTGACACCGGGACTAGCGGGAGATCAGGGATATACGAGCAGTACTTC

d_gene: TRBD1
abundance: -
v_gene: TRBV2
j_gene: TRBJ1-1
CDR3aa: CASKPRQGASTEAFF
CDR3nt: TGTGCCAGCAAACCAAGACAGGGAGCGAGCACTGAAGCTTTCTTT

d_gene: TRBD1
abundance: -
v_gene: TRBV29-1
j_gene: TRBJ2-3
CDR3aa: CSVGDSPLKDTQYF
CDR3nt: TGCAGCGTTGGGGACAGTCCCCTTAAGGATACGCAGTATTTT

d_gene: -
abundance: -
v_gene: TRBV10-1
j_gene: TRBJ1-4
CDR3aa: CASNNRTNEKLFF
CDR3nt: TGCGCCAGCAACAACAGGACTAATGAAAAACTGTTTTTT

d_gene: TRBD1
abundance: -
v_gene: TRBV5-1
j_gene: TRBJ1-2
CDR3aa: CASRVAYGRGSDEDTF
CDR3nt: TGCGCCAGCAGGGTAGCCTACGGCAGGGGGTCCGATGAGGACACCTTC

d_gene: -
abundance: -
v_gene: TRBV5-5
j_gene: TRBJ2-2
CDR3aa: CASSLVGGTTGELFF
CDR3nt: TGTGCCAGCAGCTTGGTCGGGGGTACCACCGGGGAGCTGTTTTTT

d_gene: -
abundance: -
v_gene: TRBV13
j_gene: TRBJ1-4
CDR3aa: CASSLGLGTGEKLFF
CDR3nt: TGTGCCAGCAGCTTAGGCCTGGGTACAGGGGAAAAACTGTTTTTT

d_gene: TRBD2
abundance: -
v_gene: TRBV14
j_gene: TRBJ2-1
CDR3aa: CASSQGSAGTSFNEQFF
CDR3nt: TGTGCCAGCAGCCAAGGCTCAGCCGGGACTAGCTTCAATGAGCAGTTCTTC

d_gene: -
abundance: -
v_gene: TRBV5-1
j_gene: TRBJ1-1
CDR3aa: CASSLKGAAPFF
CDR3nt: TGCGCCAGCAGCTTGAAAGGGGCTGCCCCTTTCTTT

d_gene: -
abundance: -
v_gene: TRBV6-5
j_gene: TRBJ1-1
CDR3aa: CASIPSVGRAFF
CDR3nt: TGTGCCAGCATCCCTTCCGTTGGGCGAGCTTTCTTT

d_gene: -
abundance: -
v_gene: TRBV19
j_gene: TRBJ1-5
CDR3aa: CASSIDWTIQPQHF
CDR3nt: TGTGCCAGTAGTATAGACTGGACAATCCAGCCCCAGCATTTT

d_gene: -
abundance: -
v_gene: TRBV25-1
j_gene: TRBJ2-5
CDR3aa: CASSEYRDTQETQYF
CDR3nt: TGTGCCAGCAGTGAGTACCGGGACACACAAGAGACCCAGTACTTC

d_gene: -
abundance: few
v_gene: TRBV5-1
j_gene: TRBJ1-2
CDR3aa: CASSPDPGVGYTF
CDR3nt: TGCGCCAGCAGCCCCGACCCGGGAGTAGGCTACACCTTC